A single T cell receptor beta chain is shown here with its context. Looked up from germline, CDR1 is SGHAT and CDR2 is FQNNGV. V lost 5 bases, J lost 13 bases, and 14 bases lay in between. The CDR3 has 11 residues. This record belongs to a study of shared clonotypes between healthy human individuals. Study summary: CD4 naive cells filled three plates per donor, CD4 memory three, CD8 naive two and CD8 memory one.

Each subset's genomic DNA was shared equally among a number of immunoSEQ plates. This table comes from immunoSEQ multiplex PCR, and its TCRdb copy is limited to in-frame clones, with some not included. This table holds 1 million to 1.3 million clones, approximately 78% found once. This chain connects TRBV11-2 to TRBJ1-2; weak D call: TRBD1 (6 bases). Sequencing was performed on memory CD4+ T cells from PBMCs. Subset meaning: CD45RA-negative fraction. The receptor's source is a man aged 18-30 years in good health. Some clones in this sample may be carry-over from other donors' samples. The CDR3 DNA follows: TGTGCCAGCAGCCCCGGGGGGGGGCCCACCTTC. It encodes CASSPGGGPTF.